A selection of T cell receptor beta chains follows, all from one sample in a study of blood T cell repertoires in COVID-19. Profiling relied on immunoSEQ multiplex PCR, and the TCRdb table lists in-frame clones only, not all of them. The sample lists 130,000 or so clones; 65% to 80% were seen once. The source material was peripheral blood. The source of these receptors is a middle-aged man with acute or convalescent COVID-19. Both conserved end residues are part of each CDR3. The D gene is left open where the match is weak. The size of a clone is reported for some rows only, either as once, few or many, or as a class for expanded clones.

V,D,J,size,CDR3,DNA
TRBV7-9,TRBD1,TRBJ1-2,few,CASSPSGTGPWGYTF,TGTGCCAGCAGTCCGTCCGGGACAGGGCCCTGGGGCTACACCTTC
TRBV5-6,TRBD1,TRBJ1-1,-,CASSATGIEAFF,TGTGCCAGCAGCGCGACAGGGATTGAAGCTTTCTTT
TRBV5-5,-,TRBJ1-2,-,CASSSVDRVNYGYTF,TGTGCCAGCAGCTCCGTGGACAGAGTTAACTATGGCTACACCTTC
TRBV10-2,-,TRBJ1-5,-,CASSESNRGGQPNQPQHF,TGCGCCAGCAGTGAGTCGAACCGGGGAGGGCAACCTAATCAGCCCCAGCATTTT
TRBV7-6,TRBD1,TRBJ1-3,-,CASSLAETGGGNTIYF,TGTGCCAGCAGCTTAGCGGAGACAGGGGGAGGAAACACCATATATTTT
TRBV10-3,TRBD2,TRBJ2-7,-,CAISESFEGGEQYF,TGTGCCATCAGTGAGTCGTTTGAGGGAGGGGAGCAGTACTTC
TRBV12-3/TRBV12-4,-,TRBJ1-3,-,CASSEGLRNTIYF,TGTGCCAGCAGTGAAGGACTCAGGAACACCATATATTTT
TRBV14,TRBD1,TRBJ1-1,-,CASSRQGNTEAFF,TGTGCCAGCAGCCGACAGGGAAACACTGAAGCTTTCTTT
TRBV9,TRBD1,TRBJ1-3,once,CASSVGAGQGGNTIYF,TGTGCCAGCAGCGTCGGAGCCGGACAGGGAGGAAACACCATATATTTT
TRBV3-1/TRBV3-2,-,TRBJ2-3,-,CASSPWSGVDTQYF,TGTGCCAGCAGCCCCTGGTCCGGGGTGGATACGCAGTATTTT
TRBV9,-,TRBJ1-6,-,CASSVEVMGEVFWAHSSYNSPLHF,TGTGCCAGCAGCGTAGAGGTTATGGGGGAGGTATTTTGGGCCCACAGCTCCTATAATTCACCCCTCCACTTT
TRBV24-1,TRBD1,TRBJ2-2,-,CATSDFGQGRTGELFF,TGTGCCACCAGTGATTTTGGACAGGGAAGGACCGGGGAGCTGTTTTTT
TRBV5-1,TRBD2,TRBJ2-1,few,CASSFGSGGSYNEQFF,TGCGCCAGCAGCTTCGGAAGCGGGGGGTCCTACAATGAGCAGTTCTTC
TRBV19,TRBD2,TRBJ2-1,-,CASSISGGRNEQFF,TGTGCCAGTAGTATTAGCGGGGGCCGCAATGAGCAGTTCTTC
TRBV5-1,TRBD1,TRBJ2-1,-,CASSLGDSYNEQFF,TGCGCCAGCAGCTTGGGGGACAGTTACAATGAGCAGTTCTTC
TRBV6-1,-,TRBJ1-3,-,CASSDRDISSGNTIYF,TGTGCCAGCAGTGACCGGGACATCAGCTCTGGAAACACCATATATTTT
TRBV6-5,-,TRBJ1-1,-,CASSYEVKDTEAFF,TGTGCCAGCAGTTACGAGGTCAAGGACACTGAAGCTTTCTTT
TRBV5-1,TRBD1,TRBJ1-6,-,CASSLDGTGNFYNSPLHF,TGCGCCAGCAGCTTGGATGGGACAGGGAATTTTTATAATTCACCCCTCCACTTT
TRBV5-1,TRBD2,TRBJ2-1,-,CASSSRLAGGRDEQFF,TGCGCCAGCAGCTCCCGACTAGCGGGGGGGAGGGATGAGCAGTTCTTC
TRBV18,TRBD1,TRBJ1-2,-,CASSPTGGANYGYTF,TGTGCCAGCTCACCTACAGGGGGCGCAAACTATGGCTACACCTTC
TRBV5-4,TRBD1,TRBJ2-7,many,CASSTPGQGNEQYF,TGTGCCAGCAGCACTCCGGGACAGGGTAACGAGCAGTACTTC
TRBV28,-,TRBJ1-3,-,CASCLGTSNFGNTIYF,TGTGCCAGCTGCCTAGGGACTTCCAACTTCGGAAACACCATATATTTT
TRBV6-5,-,TRBJ1-5,-,CASRPTGFNQPQHF,TGTGCCAGCAGACCCACAGGTTTCAATCAGCCCCAGCATTTT
TRBV7-3,TRBD2,TRBJ2-2,-,CASSPSSGGAGNGELFF,TGTGCCAGCAGCCCCTCAAGCGGGGGGGCCGGGAACGGGGAGCTGTTTTTT
TRBV23-1,TRBD1,TRBJ1-5,-,CASSPTGEIRNQPQHF,TGCGCCAGCAGTCCCACAGGGGAGATTCGCAATCAGCCCCAGCATTTT
TRBV11-2,-,TRBJ1-5,-,CASSLFGNSNQPQHF,TGTGCCAGCAGCTTATTCGGGAATAGCAATCAGCCCCAGCATTTT
TRBV5-1,TRBD1,TRBJ2-1,-,CASSSLTGESYNEQFF,TGCGCCAGCAGCTCACTGACAGGGGAGTCCTACAATGAGCAGTTCTTC
TRBV20-1,-,TRBJ2-1,-,CSADLNNEQFF,TGCAGTGCGGACTTAAACAATGAGCAGTTCTTC
TRBV30,-,TRBJ1-2,-,CAWSTSAKNYGYTF,TGTGCCTGGAGTACCAGTGCCAAAAACTATGGCTACACCTTC
TRBV19,TRBD1,TRBJ1-5,-,CASSQWTGAGLSNQPQHF,TGTGCCAGTAGCCAATGGACAGGGGCCGGTTTGAGCAATCAGCCCCAGCATTTT
TRBV7-2,-,TRBJ2-2,-,CASSLMDLSNTGELFF,TGTGCCAGCAGCTTAATGGACTTGTCGAACACCGGGGAGCTGTTTTTT
TRBV6-1,TRBD2,TRBJ2-4,few,CASSDGLGNIQYF,TGTGCCAGCAGTGATGGACTAGGAAACATTCAGTACTTC
TRBV18,-,TRBJ1-3,-,CASSPRRTEKPGNTIYF,TGTGCCAGCTCACCACGTAGGACAGAGAAGCCTGGAAACACCATATATTTT
TRBV7-2,TRBD1,TRBJ1-2,-,CASSTLTGGYGYTF,TGTGCCAGCAGCACCTTGACAGGGGGCTATGGCTACACCTTC
TRBV5-4,-,TRBJ1-2,once,CASSLEQHYGYTF,TGTGCCAGCAGCTTGGAACAGCATTATGGCTACACCTTC
TRBV19,-,TRBJ2-2,-,CASSISRANTGELFF,TGTGCCAGTAGTATTAGCAGAGCGAACACCGGGGAGCTGTTTTTT
TRBV10-3,TRBD2,TRBJ2-3,once,CAITATSGESTDTQYF,TGTGCCATCACTGCCACTAGCGGGGAAAGCACAGATACGCAGTATTTT
TRBV5-5,TRBD1,TRBJ1-1,-,CASSQIQGLVGTEAFF,TGTGCCAGCAGCCAAATACAGGGGCTTGTTGGCACTGAAGCTTTCTTT
TRBV5-8,-,TRBJ1-6,-,CASSLVGGMGNSPLHF,TGTGCCAGCAGCTTGGTTGGGGGCATGGGTAATTCACCCCTCCACTTT
TRBV29-1,-,TRBJ1-1,-,CSVAEGPEGTEAFF,TGCAGCGTTGCAGAAGGACCTGAGGGCACTGAAGCTTTCTTT
TRBV12-3/TRBV12-4,-,TRBJ1-2,few,CASSPRVGGGYTF,TGTGCCAGCAGCCCGAGGGTGGGAGGAGGCTACACCTTC
TRBV4-1,-,TRBJ1-1,-,CASSRMRVGRNTEAFF,TGCGCCAGCAGCCGAATGAGGGTCGGGAGGAACACTGAAGCTTTCTTT
TRBV10-3,TRBD1,TRBJ2-1,-,CAISESGQALNEQFF,TGTGCCATCAGTGAGTCCGGACAGGCGCTCAATGAGCAGTTCTTC
TRBV3-1/TRBV3-2,-,TRBJ1-2,-,CASSQDLGAGDGYTF,TGTGCCAGCAGCCAAGATCTTGGGGCAGGGGATGGCTACACCTTC
TRBV5-4,-,TRBJ2-6,medium-sized,CASSYAIGANVLTF,TGTGCCAGCAGTTACGCTATTGGGGCCAACGTCCTGACTTTC
TRBV6-5,TRBD1,TRBJ2-2,once,CASEFGTGGAGELFF,TGTGCCAGCGAATTTGGGACAGGGGGCGCCGGGGAGCTGTTTTTT
TRBV2,TRBD1,TRBJ2-7,-,CASSPTGKEQYF,TGTGCCAGCAGCCCGACAGGGAAAGAGCAGTACTTC
TRBV18,-,TRBJ1-2,-,CASSPRLVAEHYVGYTF,TGTGCCAGCTCACCACGTTTGGTGGCGGAACACTATGTTGGCTACACCTTC
TRBV2,TRBD1,TRBJ1-1,-,CASSEGQGAPARAFF,TGTGCCAGCAGTGAAGGTCAGGGGGCTCCGGCTAGGGCTTTCTTT
TRBV15,TRBD2,TRBJ2-1,-,CATSRDAGGVNEQFF,TGTGCCACCAGCAGAGATGCGGGGGGGGTAAATGAGCAGTTCTTC
TRBV7-8,-,TRBJ1-3,-,CASSLETALFGTIYF,TGTGCCAGCAGCTTAGAGACAGCTCTCTTTGGCACCATATATTTT
TRBV18,TRBD1,TRBJ1-1,-,CASSPPTGVTEAFF,TGTGCCAGCTCACCACCTACAGGGGTCACTGAAGCTTTCTTT
TRBV13,TRBD1,TRBJ1-1,-,CASSSRTGGNMNTEAFF,TGTGCCAGCAGCTCGAGGACAGGGGGCAACATGAACACTGAAGCTTTCTTT
TRBV28,TRBD1,TRBJ1-4,-,CASGRGDEKLFF,TGTGCCAGCGGCAGGGGGGATGAAAAACTGTTTTTT
TRBV5-3,-,TRBJ1-1,once,CARRVSDTEAFF,TGTGCCAGAAGGGTTTCGGACACTGAAGCTTTCTTT
TRBV30,TRBD2,TRBJ2-5,-,CAWSVIAGETQYF,TGTGCCTGGAGTGTAATAGCGGGAGAGACCCAGTACTTC
TRBV3-1/TRBV3-2,-,TRBJ1-3,-,CASSQVLFSSGNTIYF,TGTGCCAGCAGCCAAGTTCTGTTCAGCTCTGGAAACACCATATATTTT
TRBV19,-,TRBJ1-5,-,CASSSQRSSNQPQHF,TGTGCCAGTAGTAGTCAAAGGAGTAGCAATCAGCCCCAGCATTTT
TRBV3-1/TRBV3-2,TRBD1,TRBJ2-5,-,CASGRQGAETQYF,TGTGCCAGTGGAAGACAGGGGGCGGAGACCCAGTACTTC
TRBV6-4,TRBD1,TRBJ1-6,-,CASSIQGSGSPLHF,TGTGCCAGCAGTATACAGGGGTCCGGTTCACCCCTCCACTTT